These 17 T cell receptor beta chains came from one sample sequenced in a study of cytomegalovirus exposure and HLA in healthy donors. The PCR ran on 60 Vbeta and 13 Jbeta primers. TCRdb's table, derived via immunoSEQ multiplex PCR, lists solely in-frame clones and lacks some. Seen here are approximately 150,000 clones, about four fifths observed once, and the top ten hold roughly 4.7%. The sample taken for sequencing was PBMCs. The receptors were sampled from a man aged 40-55 years in good health and CMV-seronegative.

CDR3: CASSSLASSSYNEQFF. The CDR3 region has the DNA TGTGCCAGCAGCTCCCTGGCTTCTAGCTCCTACAATGAGCAGTTCTTC. This chain joins TRBV5-6 and TRBJ2-1; D gene ambiguous. The CDR3 is 16 residues long. V lost 3 bases to trimming and J lost 0 bases, with 13 bases between them. Germline CDR1 reads SGHDT; CDR2 reads YYEEEE. Filled out from reference TRBV5-6 and TRBJ2-1, the complete variable domain reads DAGVTQSPTHLIKTRGQQVTLRCSPKSGHDTVSWYQQALGQGPQFIFQYYEEEERQRGNFPDRFSGHQFPNYSSELNVNALLLGDSALYLCASSSLASSSYNEQFFGPGTRLTVL.

This CDR3 reads CASGPPRMMVTDTQYF. The CDR3 DNA sequence: TGTGCTAGTGGTCCGCCGAGAATGATGGTAACAGATACGCAGTATTTT. V usage is TRBV12-5 and J usage is TRBJ2-3; D is unresolved. Trimming took off 5 bases at V and 3 bases at J, with 18 bases between the two ends. Germline CDR1 LGHNT, CDR2 FRNRAP. The CDR3 is 16 residues long. Complete variable domain (other parts from reference TRBV12-5 and TRBJ2-3): DARVTQTPRHKVTEMGQEVTMRCQPILGHNTVFWYRQTMMQGLELLAYFRNRAPLDDSGMPKDRFSAEMPDATLATLKIQPSEPRDSAVYFCASGPPRMMVTDTQYFGPGTRLTVL.

A single count supports this clone. CDR3 amino acids: CASSIGSSNYGYTF. The CDR3 nucleotides are TGTGCCAGTAGTATAGGGAGTTCCAACTATGGCTACACCTTC. This rearrangement joins TRBV19 to TRBJ1-2; the D is unclear. Trimming cost V 1 base and J 2 bases, with 8 bases left between them. The germline V gene encodes CDR1 LNHDA and CDR2 SQIVND (reference sequence). The CDR3 runs to 14 residues.

This chain uses TRBV6-4 with TRBJ1-2; a weak D match, TRBD1 (5 bases). Germline CDR1 reads MRHNA; CDR2 reads SNTAGT. This CDR3 is 14 amino acids long. Between the trimmed V and J ends, which lost 6 bases and 8 bases, there was a span of 19 bases. Written as DNA, the CDR3 is TGTGCCAGCAGCCCGTCCGGCCCAACAGGAGGCTACACCTTC. It translates to CASSPSGPTGGYTF.

This clone was observed once. This rearrangement joins TRBV2 to TRBJ2-1, with 7 bases lining up with TRBD2. Trimming took 3 bases from V and 2 from J; bases not matched to a gene: 1. The germline V gene encodes CDR1 SNHLY and CDR2 FYNNEI. The CDR3 spans 14 residues. CDR3 sequence: CASSETSPYNEQFF. CDR3 DNA: TGTGCCAGCAGTGAGACTAGCCCCTACAATGAGCAGTTCTTC.

In this sample, this clone turned up a few times. J is TRBJ1-5 and V is TRBV4-2; 9 nucleotides line up with TRBD1. CDR1 is LGHNA, CDR2 YNFKEQ, per germline. V was pared by 4 bases and J by 2 bases, with 3 bases of the junction left unmatched. There are 15 residues in the CDR3. In DNA, the CDR3 is TGTGCCAGCAGCCCCCGGACAGGGGGCAATCAGCCCCAGCATTTT. Its protein is CASSPRTGGNQPQHF.

The CDR3 here is CASSPGGGNEQYF. CDR3 DNA sequence: TGTGCCAGCTCACCCGGGGGGGGGAACGAGCAGTACTTC. This rearrangement joins TRBV18 to TRBJ2-7; 8 bases map to TRBD2. The V gene end was trimmed by 3 bases and the J gene end by 5 bases; junction bases not matched to a gene: 3. Germline CDR1 reads KGHSH; CDR2 reads LQKENI. There are 13 residues in the CDR3.

The CDR3 loop reads CASTGLNTEAFF. The CDR3 DNA reads TGTGCCAGCACGGGTTTGAACACTGAAGCTTTCTTT. The chain links TRBV6-5 to TRBJ1-1; D ambiguous. The CDR3 is made up of 12 amino acids. Germline values: CDR1 MNHEY, CDR2 SVGAGI. Trimming pared 7 bases from V and 0 bases from J, leaving 6 bases between.

This chain joins TRBV18 and TRBJ1-1; 7 bases fit TRBD1. The CDR3 spans 16 residues. CDR1 KGHSH and CDR2 LQKENI come from the germline V gene. J lost 3 bases, V lost 0 bases, and 7 bases had no gene match. CDR3 protein: CASSPPTGKSHTEAFF. The CDR3 DNA reads TGTGCCAGCTCACCACCGACAGGGAAGAGCCACACTGAAGCTTTCTTT.

This sequence joins TRBV4-3 and TRBJ2-7; 12 nucleotides align to TRBD2. Per the germline V gene, CDR1 is LGHNA and CDR2 is YSLEER. The V segment lost 4 bases and the J segment 0 bases; nucleotides outside the gene matches: 13. The CDR3 runs 19 residues. The CDR3 reads CASSLGVGTSGGISYEQYF. CDR3 nucleotide sequence: TGCGCCAGCAGCCTTGGGGTTGGAACTAGCGGGGGGATCTCCTACGAGCAGTACTTC.

The chain employs TRBV25-1 and TRBJ2-1, with no clear D. This CDR3 is built from 12 residues. Trimming took off 6 bases at V and 2 bases at J, with 5 bases between the two ends. Germline V gene sequence: CDR1 MGHDK, CDR2 SYGVNS. The CDR3 DNA follows: TGTGCCAGCAGGGGCGCCTACAATGAGCAGTTCTTC. This sequence encodes CASRGAYNEQFF.

This clone was seen more than once but under ten times. The rearrangement uses TRBV14 and TRBJ2-5, with D possibly TRBD1 on 8 matching bases. V dropped 1 base and J dropped 2 bases, with 14 bases sitting between them. The CDR3 runs to 16 residues. CDR1 and CDR2 (germline): SGHDN, FVKESK. CDR3 region: CASSQGGQGGQETQYF. Written as DNA, the CDR3 is TGTGCCAGCAGCCAAGGAGGACAGGGAGGGCAAGAGACCCAGTACTTC.

The V and J genes are TRBV30 and TRBJ1-3; D is undetermined. V was shortened by 0 bases and J by 2 bases, with 8 bases between the two germline ends. The CDR3 totals 14 residues. Germline V gene sequence: CDR1 GTSNPN, CDR2 SVGIG (reference sequence). The CDR3 DNA reads TGTGCCTGGAGTGTAGAGGTAACTGGAAACACCATATATTTT. Its protein product is CAWSVEVTGNTIYF.

The V and J genes are TRBV2 and TRBJ1-5; D unresolved. This CDR3 contains 12 residues. Trimming pared 1 base from V and 7 bases from J, leaving 5 bases between. The V gene's germline CDR1 is SNHLY and CDR2 FYNNEI. This CDR3 reads CASSEVSQPQHF. The CDR3 nucleotides read TGTGCCAGCAGTGAAGTAAGCCAGCCCCAGCATTTT. Full variable domain (outside the CDR3, taken from reference TRBV2 and TRBJ1-5): EPEVTQTPSHQVTQMGQEVILRCVPISNHLYFYWYRQILGQKVEFLVSFYNNEISEKSEIFDDQFSVERPDGSNFTLKIRSTKLEDSAMYFCASSEVSQPQHFGDGTRLSIL.

The chain is built from TRBV5-6 and TRBJ2-3; TRBD2 matches 7 bases. This CDR3 has 16 residues. Germline loops: CDR1 SGHDT, CDR2 YYEEEE. V was pared by 1 base and J by 0 bases, with 5 bases of the junction left unmatched. The CDR3 loop reads CASSLFGGGSTDTQYF. CDR3 in DNA: TGTGCCAGCAGCTTGTTCGGCGGGGGAAGCACAGATACGCAGTATTTT.

The chain uses TRBV4-3 and TRBJ1-1, with D tentatively TRBD1 (5 bases). Germline CDR1 reads LGHNA; CDR2 reads YSLEER. V was pared by 0 bases and J by 1 base, with 12 bases between. CDR3 length equals 16 residues. The DNA for the CDR3 is TGCGCCAGCAGCCAAGATTTGTCAGGGCCGAACACTGAAGCTTTCTTT. Translated: CASSQDLSGPNTEAFF.

This clone was seen only a few times. The rearrangement uses TRBV6-5 and TRBJ2-3, with 10 bases identical to TRBD1. Germline assignment: CDR1 MNHEY and CDR2 SVGAGI. Germline trimming cut 1 base from V and 0 bases from J; bases unmatched to any gene: 1. This CDR3 spans 16 amino acids. This chain's CDR3 is CASSYWTGGSTDTQYF. The CDR3 bases are TGTGCCAGCAGTTACTGGACAGGGGGTAGCACAGATACGCAGTATTTT.